A selection of T cell receptor beta chains follows, all from one sample in a study of neurological immune-mediated disorders. Each CDR3 protein gets one entry after TCRdb re-called the 5' RACE reads with MiXCR. The top ten hold more than 4.5% of the sample, which has some 25,000 distinct CDR3 sequences, over 5.5% seen once. Material for sequencing was PBMCs. Receptor source: a woman aged 40 to 50 in good health. The CDR3 runs from the conserved cysteine through the conserved F or W.

V gene,J gene,CDR3 protein
TRBV10-3,TRBJ1-1,CAISGQDGMGAFF
TRBV7-2,TRBJ2-3,CASILGWAGGPADTQYF
TRBV20-1,TRBJ2-3,CSARFAGVTDTQYF
TRBV25-1,TRBJ2-1,CASSELAGAYNEQFF
TRBV5-1,TRBJ2-5,CASSLEVAGSGTAQYF
TRBV7-2,TRBJ1-4,CASSFNSGNEKLFF
TRBV12-3/TRBV12-4,TRBJ1-6,CASRLEGQGGSPLHF
TRBV4-3,TRBJ2-1,CASSQESRGDIQFF
TRBV29-1,TRBJ2-2,CSVDPGLGTGELFF
TRBV7-2,TRBJ2-5,CASSSGTGETQYF
TRBV2,TRBJ1-1,CASNFMGKAFF
TRBV20-1,TRBJ1-3,CSAPGGGNTIYF
TRBV29-1,TRBJ1-1,CSVEGRTGRNEAFF
TRBV20-1,TRBJ2-1,CSAQGQGSYNEQFF
TRBV20-1,TRBJ2-3,CSASPGLAGGSDTQYF
TRBV7-7,TRBJ2-5,CASSLYPEETQYF
TRBV12-3/TRBV12-4,TRBJ2-2,CASSFRLAGSNTGELFF
TRBV20-1,TRBJ1-3,CSARVGAAGNTIYF
TRBV12-3/TRBV12-4,TRBJ2-1,CASSRGGRGNEQFF
TRBV29-1,TRBJ1-4,CSVDAGAGEKLFF
TRBV7-6,TRBJ1-3,CASSPAQVASGNTIYF
TRBV5-1,TRBJ2-1,CASSLEVTFNEQFF
TRBV7-8,TRBJ2-1,CASSFERYNEQFF
TRBV18,TRBJ1-2,CASSPGWDRGAYGYTF
TRBV18,TRBJ2-1,CASSPPAQGANEQFF
TRBV5-1,TRBJ2-1,CASSLVGGGNEQFF
TRBV7-2,TRBJ2-2,CASSFVSAGGGGELFF
TRBV21-1,TRBJ2-7,CATKGGTGANYEQYF
TRBV7-2,TRBJ2-5,CASSRNFQETQYF
TRBV20-1,TRBJ2-1,CSAQRQGSYNEQFF
TRBV20-1,TRBJ2-1,CSAFHPGQVLSYNEQFF
TRBV20-1,TRBJ2-7,CSAYRVNEQYF
TRBV27,TRBJ2-7,CASSFSGTGYEQYF
TRBV5-1,TRBJ2-3,CASRVGQASGDTQYF
TRBV19,TRBJ1-1,CASSIDPGVNTEAFF
TRBV4-3,TRBJ2-1,CASSQDVPPSYNEQFF
TRBV5-1,TRBJ2-7,CASRTDRGPSSYEQYF
TRBV3-1,TRBJ2-7,CASSPVGAGSSYEQYF
TRBV29-1,TRBJ2-3,CSVAVDGTDTQYF
TRBV5-1,TRBJ1-1,CASSLAGQPEAFF
TRBV6-6,TRBJ2-1,CASSYSRAVEQFF
TRBV5-8,TRBJ2-1,CASSFQRVVSSYNEQFF
TRBV7-2,TRBJ2-3,CASSFSGGQGLDTQYF
TRBV7-3,TRBJ2-3,CASSSTTSGRLGDTQYF
TRBV7-9,TRBJ2-3,CASSSRLESTDTQYF
TRBV7-9,TRBJ2-7,CASSETGDEQYF
TRBV20-1,TRBJ2-5,CSARGPTGLQETQYF
TRBV5-1,TRBJ2-7,CASSLNGDFRYEQYF
TRBV30,TRBJ1-3,CAWSPQGAGNTIYF
TRBV7-9,TRBJ1-4,CASSLKTGTVEKLFF
TRBV5-1,TRBJ2-7,CASIHTSGSSYEQYF
TRBV29-1,TRBJ1-1,CSVGAGLNTEAFF
TRBV20-1,TRBJ2-1,CSASGGTSGDEQFF